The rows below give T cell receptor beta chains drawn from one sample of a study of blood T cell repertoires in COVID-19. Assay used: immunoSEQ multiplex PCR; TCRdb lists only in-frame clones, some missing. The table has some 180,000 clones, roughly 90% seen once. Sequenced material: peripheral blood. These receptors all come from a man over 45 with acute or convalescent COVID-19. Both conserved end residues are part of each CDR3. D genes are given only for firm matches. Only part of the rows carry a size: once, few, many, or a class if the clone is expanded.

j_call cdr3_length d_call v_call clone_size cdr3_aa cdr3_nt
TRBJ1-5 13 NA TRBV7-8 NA CASSPSFYQPQHF TGTGCCAGCAGCCCGAGTTTTTACCAGCCCCAGCATTTT
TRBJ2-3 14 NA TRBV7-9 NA CASSLSQVGDTQYF TGTGCCAGCAGCCTCTCCCAGGTTGGAGATACGCAGTATTTT
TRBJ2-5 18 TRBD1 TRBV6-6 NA CASSLRRTGGGARETQYF TGTGCCAGCAGTCTACGCCGGACAGGGGGGGGAGCCCGTGAGACCCAGTACTTC
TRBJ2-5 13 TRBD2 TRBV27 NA CASSRTSQETQYF TGTGCCAGTTCAAGGACTAGTCAAGAGACCCAGTACTTC
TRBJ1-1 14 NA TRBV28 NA CASSPGHLNTEAFF TGTGCCAGCAGCCCGGGACACCTGAACACTGAAGCTTTCTTT
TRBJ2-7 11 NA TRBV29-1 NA CSVEGSYEQYF TGCAGCGTCGAGGGTTCCTACGAGCAGTACTTC
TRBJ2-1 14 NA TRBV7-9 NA CASSLAGANNEQFF TGTGCCAGCAGCCTGGCGGGGGCCAACAATGAGCAGTTCTTC
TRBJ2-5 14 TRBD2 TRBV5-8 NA CASTLKGLAETQYF TGTGCCAGCACGCTTAAGGGACTAGCGGAGACCCAGTACTTC
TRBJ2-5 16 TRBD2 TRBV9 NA CASSVELAGGQETQYF TGTGCCAGCAGCGTAGAGTTAGCGGGGGGTCAAGAGACCCAGTACTTC
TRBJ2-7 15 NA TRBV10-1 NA CASSESIGQRCEQYF TGCGCCAGCAGTGAGTCTATCGGACAGAGGTGCGAGCAGTACTTC
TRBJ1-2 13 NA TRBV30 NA CAWSVQADYGYTF TGTGCCTGGAGTGTACAGGCGGACTATGGCTACACCTTC
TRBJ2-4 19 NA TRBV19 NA CASSIVYGGGFPRENIQYF TGTGCCAGTAGTATAGTGTACGGGGGTGGCTTCCCGAGGGAAAACATTCAGTACTTC
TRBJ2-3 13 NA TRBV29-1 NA CSVGDGQTDTQYF TGCAGCGTTGGGGACGGACAGACAGATACGCAGTATTTT
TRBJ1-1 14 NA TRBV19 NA CASSIAGANTEAFF TGTGCCAGTAGTATCGCAGGGGCGAATACTGAAGCTTTCTTT
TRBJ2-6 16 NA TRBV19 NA CASSIGLTSGANVLTF TGTGCCAGTAGTATCGGACTAACCTCTGGGGCCAACGTCCTGACTTTC
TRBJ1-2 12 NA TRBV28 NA CASSSSGRGYTF TGTGCCAGCAGTTCGTCAGGGCGCGGCTACACCTTC
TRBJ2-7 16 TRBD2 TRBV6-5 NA CASSSGASGRTYEQYF TGTGCCAGCAGTTCGGGAGCTAGCGGGAGGACCTACGAGCAGTACTTC
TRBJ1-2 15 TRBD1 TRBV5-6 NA CASSLVDRDNYGYTF TGTGCCAGCAGCTTGGTGGACAGGGATAACTATGGCTACACCTTC
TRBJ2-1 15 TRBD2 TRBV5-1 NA CASSLGGLDYNEQFF TGCGCCAGCAGCTTGGGCGGACTAGATTACAATGAGCAGTTCTTC
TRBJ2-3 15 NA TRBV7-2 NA CASSLAKRGTDTQYF TGTGCCAGCAGCTTAGCGAAGCGGGGCACAGATACGCAGTATTTT
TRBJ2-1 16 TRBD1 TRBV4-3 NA CASSQVWGTAYNEQFF TGCGCCAGCAGCCAAGTTTGGGGGACAGCGTACAATGAGCAGTTCTTC
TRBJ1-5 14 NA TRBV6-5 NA CASSLTRSNQPQHF TGTGCCAGCAGCCTGACGCGGAGCAATCAGCCCCAGCATTTT
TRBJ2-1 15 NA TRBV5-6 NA CASSWRAGIYNEQFF TGTGCCAGCAGCTGGAGGGCGGGGATCTACAATGAGCAGTTCTTC
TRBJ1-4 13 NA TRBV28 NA CASSFRVREKLFF TGTGCCAGCAGTTTCAGGGTCCGGGAAAAACTGTTTTTT
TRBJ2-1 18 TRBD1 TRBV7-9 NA CASSSNRDRTQVIPEQFF TGTGCCAGCAGCTCCAACCGGGACAGAACACAAGTAATTCCTGAGCAGTTCTTC
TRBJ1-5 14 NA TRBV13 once CASSLGRGNQPQHF TGTGCCAGCAGCTTAGGCAGGGGTAATCAGCCCCAGCATTTT
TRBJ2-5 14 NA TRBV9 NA CASSVGQAKETQYF TGTGCCAGCAGCGTAGGGCAGGCGAAAGAGACCCAGTACTTC
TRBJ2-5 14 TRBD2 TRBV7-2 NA CASSSRGGYETQYF TGTGCCAGCAGCTCTCGGGGGGGCTATGAGACCCAGTACTTC
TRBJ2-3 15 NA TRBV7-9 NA CASSSRDTRTDTQYF TGTGCCAGCAGCTCACGGGACACTCGGACAGATACGCAGTATTTT
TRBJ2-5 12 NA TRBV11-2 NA CASSSTSPAQYF TGTGCCAGCAGCTCGACTAGTCCGGCCCAGTACTTC
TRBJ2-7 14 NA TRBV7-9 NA CASSLGRTDYEQYF TGTGCCAGCAGCTTAGGGCGGACAGACTACGAGCAGTACTTC
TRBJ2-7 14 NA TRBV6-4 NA CASSEGPGSYEQYF TGTGCCAGCAGTGAGGGTCCGGGTTCCTACGAGCAGTACTTC
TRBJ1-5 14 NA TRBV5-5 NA CASSLRWGEQPQHF TGTGCCAGCAGCTTGAGGTGGGGAGAACAGCCCCAGCATTTT
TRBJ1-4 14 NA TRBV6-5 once CASTRDTLGEKLFF TGTGCCAGCACCCGGGACACCTTAGGGGAAAAACTGTTTTTT
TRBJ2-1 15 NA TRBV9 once CASRATGLESNEQFF TGTGCCAGCAGGGCTACAGGGTTGGAATCCAATGAGCAGTTCTTC